This TCR beta chain came from a study of OX40 agonist ivuxolimab in advanced cancers. About the study: Three patients got partial responses; one had hepatocellular carcinoma and two had cutaneous melanoma. Study results and limitations: The study observed clonal expansion of CD4+ and CD8+ blood T cells by week 6 at 0.1 to 3.0 mg/kg.

Clones were sequenced by immunoSEQ multiplex PCR, and TCRdb holds only the in-frame ones, with some missing. The sample yields approximately 63,000 clones, about nine tenths seen once. V dropped 3 bases and J dropped 2 bases, with 8 bases sitting between them. The CDR3 runs 14 residues. Per the germline V gene, CDR1 is PRHDT and CDR2 is FYEKMQ (reference sequence). On this clone itself: As yet, its antigen is unknown.

The sample here was CD4+ or CD8+ T cells sorted from blood, taken in a trial of the OX40 agonist ivuxolimab. V gene TRBV13 combines with J gene TRBJ1-3, with D maybe TRBD1 (6 bases). The sequence was collected from an adult with an advanced solid tumor such as melanoma, head and neck, liver or kidney cancer. The CDR3 nucleotides are TGTGCCAGCAGCTTTCGGACAGCTGGAAACACCATATATTTT. This translates into CASSFRTAGNTIYF.